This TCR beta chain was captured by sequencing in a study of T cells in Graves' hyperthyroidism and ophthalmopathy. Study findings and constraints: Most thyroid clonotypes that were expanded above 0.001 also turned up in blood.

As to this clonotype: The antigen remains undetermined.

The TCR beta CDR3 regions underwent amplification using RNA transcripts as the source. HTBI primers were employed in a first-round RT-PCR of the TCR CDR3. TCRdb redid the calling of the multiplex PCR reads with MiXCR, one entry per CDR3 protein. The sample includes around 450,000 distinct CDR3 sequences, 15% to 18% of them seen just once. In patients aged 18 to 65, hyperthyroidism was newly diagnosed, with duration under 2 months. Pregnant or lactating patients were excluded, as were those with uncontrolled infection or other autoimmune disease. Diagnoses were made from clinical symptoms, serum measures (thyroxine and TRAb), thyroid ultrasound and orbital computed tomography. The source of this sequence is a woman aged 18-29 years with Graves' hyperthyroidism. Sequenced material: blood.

Here the CDR3 DNA reads TGTGCCAGTAGTATGAGACAAAGCAATCAGCCCCAGCATTTT. It specifies CASSMRQSNQPQHF. The rearrangement links TRBV19 to TRBJ1-5; D call uncertain. This CDR3 contains 14 residues. V lost 3 bases and J 1 base, leaving 7 bases between the germline ends. Per the germline V gene, CDR1 is LNHDA and CDR2 is SQIVND (reference sequence).